This entry lists 26 T cell receptor beta chains sequenced from one sample in a study of identical twins. TCRdb redid the calling of the 5' RACE reads with MiXCR, one entry per CDR3 protein. The data contain 500,000 to 650,000 distinct CDR3 sequences, around 7.5% of them singletons. These sequences were also reported in another study, on yellow fever vaccine responses in identical twins.

Sequenced sample: PBMCs. Source of these receptors: a woman aged 18 to 35 in good health.

The table lists this clonotype with many counts. The CDR3 region is CASRGSGALTNTEAFF. The CDR3 nucleotides are TGTGCCAGCAGAGGTTCAGGGGCGCTGACGAACACTGAAGCTTTCTTT. The rearrangement joins TRBV27 to TRBJ1-1; a possible D gene is TRBD1 (6 bases). The germline CDR1 and CDR2 sequences are MNHEY and SMNVEV (reference sequence). The CDR3 consists of 16 residues. Trimming cost V 6 bases and J 1 base, with 18 bases left between them.

The table lists this clonotype with many counts. The chain links TRBV4-1 to TRBJ2-3; 8 positions agree with TRBD2. The V and J ends lost 0 bases and 4 bases, in that order; junction bases with no gene match: 9. CDR3 length equals 17 residues. Germline-derived CDR1 and CDR2 are MGHRA and YSYEKL. In DNA, the CDR3 is TGCGCCAGCAGCCAAGATGGGACGGGGGGGCGTTCAGATACGCAGTATTTT. Translated: CASSQDGTGGRSDTQYF.

This chain links TRBV24-1 with TRBJ2-7; TRBD1 matches 7 bases. This CDR3 is built from 13 residues. The germline V gene has CDR1 KGHDR and CDR2 SFDVKD. With V trimmed by 10 bases and J by 5 bases, 10 bases remained unmatched. The CDR3 protein is CATGATGFHEQYF. The CDR3 DNA follows: TGTGCCACGGGGGCGACAGGGTTTCACGAGCAGTACTTC.

The J gene is TRBJ2-1, the V gene TRBV7-9; unclear D gene. CDR1 and CDR2 from the germline V gene are SEHNR and FQNEAQ (reference sequence). CDR3 length: 14 residues. With 2 bases removed from V and 10 bases from J, the gap between germline ends came to 15 bases. The CDR3 region is CASSLNEDPEEQFF. In DNA, the CDR3 is TGTGCCAGCAGCTTAAACGAGGACCCCGAAGAGCAGTTCTTC.

The chain combines TRBV12-3 or TRBV12-4 with TRBJ2-7, with D maybe TRBD1 (7 bases). The length of the CDR3 is 20 residues. Between the trimmed V and J ends, which lost 6 bases and 0 bases, there was a span of 30 bases. The CDR3 is CASSLGRRGLTITSSYEQYF. The CDR3, as DNA: TGTGCCAGCAGCCTTGGTAGGAGGGGGCTAACTATTACGAGCTCCTACGAGCAGTACTTC.

The chain uses TRBV20-1 and TRBJ2-7; no definite D call. CDR3 length: 14 residues. In germline, CDR1 is DFQATT, CDR2 SNEGSKA (reference sequence). V lost 5 bases and J 3 bases, leaving 17 bases between the germline ends. CDR3 residues: CSASPLGLDYEQYF. CDR3 coding DNA: TGCAGTGCTTCTCCCCTGGGCTTGGACTACGAGCAGTACTTC.

This clonotype was picked up many times. V and J are TRBV20-1 and TRBJ1-1; no definite D call. CDR3 length: 15 residues. With 4 bases removed from V and 6 bases from J, the gap between germline ends came to 21 bases. CDR1 and CDR2 (germline): DFQATT, SNEGSKA (reference sequence). Written as DNA, the CDR3 is TGCAGTGCTACGCCAGACCGGTCCGGTGGCGCTGAAGCTTTCTTT. Amino acid sequence: CSATPDRSGGAEAFF.

V is TRBV5-1 and J is TRBJ2-7; unclear D gene. Germline V CDR1 and CDR2: SGHRS, YFSETQ. V gave up 4 bases and J gave up 3 bases, with 11 bases separating them. This CDR3 has 13 residues. CDR3 amino acids: CASSNNPIYEQYV. The CDR3 DNA reads as TGCGCCAGCAGCAACAATCCGATCTACGAGCAGTACGTC.

There are a few counts of this clonotype. The chain couples TRBV2 to TRBJ2-4; 12 bases fit TRBD2. This CDR3 comprises 16 residues. Trimming removed 8 bases from V and 0 bases from J; junction bases left unmatched: 5. Germline assignment: CDR1 SNHLY and CDR2 FYNNEI. The chain's CDR3 is CASLGLAGVAKNIQYF. In DNA form, the CDR3 reads TGTGCCAGCCTGGGACTAGCGGGTGTAGCCAAAAACATTCAGTACTTC.

V is TRBV6-5 and J is TRBJ2-5; 9 bases match TRBD2. J was trimmed by 5 bases and V by 0 bases; bases with no gene match: 4. Germline V CDR1 and CDR2: MNHEY, SVGAGI. CDR3 length equals 15 residues. CDR3 nucleotides: TGTGCCAGCAGTTACTCGGGCGGGAGGGTCGAGACCCAGTACTTC. This sequence encodes CASSYSGGRVETQYF.

V usage is TRBV12-3 or TRBV12-4 and J usage is TRBJ2-2; no clear D. V dropped 7 bases and J dropped 8 bases, with 17 bases sitting between them. The CDR3 length is 14 residues. The CDR3: CASILAPFLGELFF. The CDR3 bases are TGTGCCAGCATCCTGGCCCCTTTTCTGGGGGAGCTGTTTTTT.

This clonotype was seen a few times. The chain carries TRBV3-1 and TRBJ1-5; no clear D. V lost 5 bases to trimming and J lost 0 bases, with 11 bases between them. Germline V CDR1 and CDR2: LGHDT, YNNKEL (reference sequence). The CDR3 is 15 amino acids. The CDR3 DNA reads TGTGCCAGCAGCTCCGACATTTATAGCAATCAGCCCCAGCATTTT. Translating gives CASSSDIYSNQPQHF.

The V gene is TRBV6-5, the J gene TRBJ1-1; 7 bases are a match to TRBD1. This CDR3 is built from 15 residues. The trim removed 2 bases at V and 0 bases at J, leaving 3 bases unmatched. In germline, CDR1 is MNHEY, CDR2 SVGAGI. CDR3 protein: CASSYGGQLNTEAFF. In nucleotides, the CDR3 is TGTGCCAGCAGTTACGGGGGACAGTTGAACACTGAAGCTTTCTTT.

This clonotype was counted many times. The V gene is TRBV12-3 or TRBV12-4, the J gene TRBJ1-2; unclear D gene. V was cut by 3 bases and J by 4 bases, with 12 bases left in between. The CDR3 contains 14 residues. The CDR3 sequence: CASSFSPGVYGYTF. The CDR3 DNA is TGTGCCAGCAGTTTTTCCCCGGGCGTCTATGGCTACACCTTC.

V usage is TRBV12-3 or TRBV12-4 and J usage is TRBJ2-5; 8 nucleotides align to TRBD2. J was trimmed by 5 bases and V by 1 base; bases with no gene match: 9. The CDR3 consists of 16 residues. The CDR3, as DNA: TGTGCCAGCAGTTTAGTTAGCGGGGAGCTCGGGGAGACCCAGTACTTC. It yields the protein CASSLVSGELGETQYF.

This chain uses TRBV2 with TRBJ1-2; tentatively, D is TRBD1 (6 bases). V lost 8 bases and J 3 bases, leaving 13 bases between the germline ends. Germline lookup yields CDR1 SNHLY and CDR2 FYNNEI. The CDR3 runs 13 residues. The CDR3 DNA reads as TGTGCCAGCCTTTTCAGGGGTGACTATGGCTACACCTTC. This gives the protein CASLFRGDYGYTF.

This clonotype was counted between two and nine times. This chain uses TRBV28 with TRBJ2-2; 8 bases line up with TRBD2. In germline, CDR1 is MDHEN, CDR2 SYDVKM. The CDR3 is 17 amino acids. Germline trimming cut 3 bases from V and 5 bases from J; bases unmatched to any gene: 11. The chain's CDR3 is CASSLGLGGAGTGELFF. The CDR3, as DNA: TGTGCCAGCAGTTTGGGACTCGGGGGGGCCGGGACCGGGGAGCTGTTTTTT.

This clonotype was counted between two and nine times. This chain connects TRBV27 to TRBJ2-1; D possibly corresponds to TRBD2 (6 bases). CDR3 length: 14 residues. V was pared by 8 bases and J by 1 base, with 12 bases between. Germline loops: CDR1 MNHEY, CDR2 SMNVEV (reference sequence). The CDR3 DNA reads as TGTGCCAGCCGACCAGGGACTTCCTACAATGAGCAGTTCTTC. This translates into CASRPGTSYNEQFF.

This clonotype showed up many times. One end of the junction does not line up with germline, which may come from a read error. The chain employs TRBV12-3 or TRBV12-4 and TRBJ2-1, with TRBD2 matching 9 bases. CDR3 length: 15 residues. The DNA of the CDR3 is TGTGCCAGCAGCTTAGCGGGAGTAGAACTTAATGAGCAGTTCTTC. Encoded protein: CASSLAGVELNEQFF.

This clonotype was detected a few times. The chain is built from TRBV12-3 or TRBV12-4 and TRBJ1-6; tentatively, D is TRBD1 (5 bases). The ends were cut back, 7 bases at V and 9 bases at J, with 16 bases in the middle. The CDR3 covers 14 residues. The CDR3 DNA reads as TGTGCCAGCACCCGCCCGGGGGTCAGTTCACCCCTCCACTTT. Protein sequence: CASTRPGVSSPLHF.

The sample holds a few counts of this clonotype. The rearrangement joins TRBV6-1 to TRBJ2-2; TRBD1 is a possible D gene (5 bases). V gave up 3 bases and J gave up 4 bases, with 9 bases separating them. The CDR3 spans 14 residues. The V gene's germline CDR1 is MNHNS and CDR2 SASEGT. CDR3 DNA: TGTGCCAGCAGTGACAGGGTGGCCACCGGGGAGCTGTTTTTT. Amino acids: CASSDRVATGELFF.

This clonotype was counted a few times. This chain links TRBV20-1 with TRBJ2-1; D is unclear. The germline V gene encodes CDR1 DFQATT and CDR2 SNEGSKA (reference sequence). The CDR3 loop spans 13 amino acids. The germline V and J ends were trimmed by 5 bases and 0 bases, with 8 bases remaining between them. In nucleotides, the CDR3 is TGCAGTGCTTTCGACATCTCCTACAATGAGCAGTTCTTC. Translation gives CSAFDISYNEQFF.

This clonotype was observed a few times. This chain uses TRBV12-3 or TRBV12-4 with TRBJ1-1; TRBD1 aligns across 7 bases. This CDR3 has 13 residues. The V segment lost 2 bases and the J segment 7 bases; nucleotides outside the gene matches: 4. The CDR3 DNA reads as TGTGCCAGCAGTTTATCGACAGGGAATGAAGCTTTCTTT. Amino acids: CASSLSTGNEAFF.

This clonotype was seen a few times. The CDR3 region is CASSMQGPRTRGETQYF. The CDR3 nucleotides read TGTGCCAGTAGTATGCAGGGGCCCAGAACTAGAGGGGAGACCCAGTACTTC. V is TRBV19 and J is TRBJ2-5; perhaps TRBD1 as D (6 bases). The germline V gene has CDR1 LNHDA and CDR2 SQIVND (reference sequence). V shed 3 bases and J shed 5 bases, with 22 bases lying between them. The CDR3 is 17 amino acids. The full variable domain, in which reference TRBV19 and TRBJ2-5 provide the parts outside the CDR3, is DGGITQSPKYLFRKEGQNVTLSCEQNLNHDAMYWYRQDPGQGLRLIYYSQIVNDFQKGDIAEGYSVSREKKESFPLTVTSAQKNPTAFYLCASSMQGPRTRGETQYFGPGTRLLVL.

The J gene is TRBJ2-7, the V gene TRBV25-1; TRBD1 aligns across 8 bases. Germline V CDR1 and CDR2: MGHDK, SYGVNS. V gave up 2 bases and J gave up 3 bases; unmatched junction bases: 6. The CDR3 sequence is 15 residues long. The CDR3 reads CASSEAGGVVYEQYF. The CDR3 DNA is TGTGCCAGCAGTGAAGCAGGGGGCGTTGTCTACGAGCAGTACTTC.

This clonotype appeared a few times. V gene TRBV5-1 combines with J gene TRBJ2-2, with D perhaps TRBD1 (6 bases). CDR1 is SGHRS, CDR2 YFSETQ, per germline. This CDR3 region has 19 residues. Between the trimmed V and J ends, which lost 0 bases and 4 bases, there was a span of 22 bases. The CDR3 sequence: CASSLEKTGPRSGTGELFF. The CDR3 coding sequence is TGCGCCAGCAGCTTGGAAAAAACAGGGCCCCGATCGGGCACCGGGGAGCTGTTTTTT.